This T cell receptor (beta chain) is from a study of blood T cell repertoires in COVID-19. Study at large: Samples of COVID-19 (acute and convalescent) were obtained from the United States, Italy and Spain. PBMCs, B-cell-depleted T cells, or T cells were the source of the cDNA or gDNA that made up the material.

Per the original data handling: Amplifying reference gene primers gave estimates of nucleated cell counts. Clones were read by immunoSEQ multiplex PCR, and TCRdb kept only the in-frame ones, dropping some. D and trimming were read from the DNA, whereas the V and J calls and clone size are those reported in that table. The table shows over 15,000 clones, with approximately 85% occurring only once. Sequencing used peripheral blood. The receptor comes from a man at least 80 years old with acute or convalescent COVID-19.

DNA of the CDR3: TGTGCCAGCAGTTACAGGGGGCCCATTAACTATGGCTACACCTTC. Protein sequence: CASSYRGPINYGYTF. The chain links TRBV28 to TRBJ1-2; 9 bases align to TRBD1. Germline-derived CDR1 and CDR2 are MDHEN and SYDVKM. V trimming: 4 bases; J trimming: 1 base; junction bases outside the gene matches: 4. The length of the CDR3 is 15 residues.